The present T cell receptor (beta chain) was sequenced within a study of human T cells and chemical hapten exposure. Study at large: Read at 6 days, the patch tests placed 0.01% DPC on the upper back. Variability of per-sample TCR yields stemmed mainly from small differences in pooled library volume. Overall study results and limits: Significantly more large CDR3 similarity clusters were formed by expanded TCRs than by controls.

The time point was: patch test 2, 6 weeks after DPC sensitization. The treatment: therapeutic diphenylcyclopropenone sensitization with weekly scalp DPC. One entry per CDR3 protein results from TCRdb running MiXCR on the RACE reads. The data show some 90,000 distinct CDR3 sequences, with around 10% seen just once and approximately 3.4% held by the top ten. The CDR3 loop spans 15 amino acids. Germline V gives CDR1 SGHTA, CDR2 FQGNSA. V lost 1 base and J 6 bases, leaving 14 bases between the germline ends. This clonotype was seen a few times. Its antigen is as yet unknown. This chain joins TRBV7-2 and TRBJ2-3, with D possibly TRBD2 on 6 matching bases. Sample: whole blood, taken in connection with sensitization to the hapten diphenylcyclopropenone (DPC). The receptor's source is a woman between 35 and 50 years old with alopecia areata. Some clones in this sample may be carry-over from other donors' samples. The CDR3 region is CASSLVVGGADTQYF. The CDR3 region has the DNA TGTGCCAGCAGCTTAGTAGTCGGGGGAGCGGATACGCAGTATTTT.